The clone carrying this T cell receptor (beta chain) occurred many times. Via MiXCR, TCRdb re-called the RT-PCR reads, giving one row per CDR3 protein. The repertoire holds some 880,000 distinct CDR3 sequences, 18% seen once, with 5% to 6.5% in the top ten. This CDR3 has 13 residues. The V gene's germline CDR1 is MNHEY and CDR2 SVGAGI. V lost 0 bases and J lost 3, with 6 bases in between. The data originate from a study of patients and donors after allogeneic stem cell transplantation. Sequenced input: blood, either unsorted or a sorted T cell fraction (not recorded which). The receptor comes from a human donor who was either an allogeneic HSCT recipient or a stem cell or donor lymphocyte infusion donor (not recorded which). It is not recorded whose cells these are; they may come from a transplant donor. The chain joins TRBV6-5 to TRBJ2-7; D call uncertain. The CDR3 DNA reads TGTGCCAGCAGTTACTCGAGTCTCTACGAGCAGTACTTC. This encodes CASSYSSLYEQYF.